This T cell receptor (beta chain) is drawn from a study of T cell changes during pregnancy in multiple sclerosis. The junction had 9 bases not matched to a gene; V was cut back by 1 base and J by 8 bases. The V gene's germline CDR1 is MGHRA and CDR2 YSYEKL. The CDR3 has 16 amino acids. The repertoire was sequenced with immunoSEQ multiplex PCR; TCRdb's copy has only in-frame clones and lacks some. The table has approximately 30,000 clones, over 85% seen once; the top ten hold about 4.9%. This clone has only a few counts. Sample: CD8+ T cells from peripheral blood mononuclear cells, taken in the first trimester of pregnancy. This sequence originates from a female donor with multiple sclerosis, enrolled in a pregnancy study. This chain links TRBV4-1 with TRBJ1-4; 8 positions match TRBD1. The CDR3 coding sequence is TGCGCCAGCAGCCAAGTTGGACAGGGATTATACGAAAAACTGTTTTTT. Encoded protein: CASSQVGQGLYEKLFF.